Each of the 32 T cell receptor beta chains below was sequenced from the same sample in a study of blood T cell repertoires in COVID-19. The table came from immunoSEQ multiplex PCR; TCRdb's copy has only in-frame clones and leaves some out. The sample has about 200,000 clones, around four fifths seen once. Sequences were obtained from peripheral blood. The origin of the receptors is a human donor with acute or convalescent COVID-19. The donor label of this sample is uncertain.

The chain carries TRBV6-6 and TRBJ2-2; weak D call: TRBD1 (6 bases). Germline V gene data show CDR1 as MNHNY and CDR2 as SVGAGI (reference sequence). This CDR3 spans 15 amino acids. V shed 8 bases and J shed 5 bases, with 18 bases lying between them. The CDR3, as DNA: TGTGCCAGCTCCCAACCAGGGGTTCGGACCGGGGAGCTGTTTTTT. It yields the protein CASSQPGVRTGELFF.

The chain is built from TRBV11-1 and TRBJ1-6; 10 nucleotides line up with TRBD1. This CDR3 has 16 residues. The V and J ends lost 5 bases and 6 bases, in that order; junction bases with no gene match: 7. Germline CDR1 is SGHAT and CDR2 is FQDESV (reference sequence). The CDR3 nucleotides are TGTGCCAGCAGCGTACCGGGACAGGGGATTAATTCACCCCTCCACTTT. The encoded protein is CASSVPGQGINSPLHF.

This clone was observed a single time. The chain carries TRBV3-1 (or the pseudogene TRBV3-2) and TRBJ1-5; D is perhaps TRBD1 (5 bases). Germline CDR1 reads LGHDT; CDR2 reads YNNKEL (reference sequence). The CDR3 spans 13 residues. V was trimmed by 4 bases and J by 4 bases, leaving 8 bases between them. The CDR3 region is CASSPQGNQPQHF. DNA for the CDR3: TGTGCCAGCAGCCCCCAGGGTAATCAGCCCCAGCATTTT.

This clone was detected only once. The rearrangement links TRBV19 to TRBJ2-2; TRBD2 aligns across 8 bases. With V trimmed by 6 bases and J by 6 bases, 0 bases remained unmatched. Germline V gives CDR1 LNHDA, CDR2 SQIVND (reference sequence). The CDR3 is 12 residues long. This CDR3 is CASSGRAGELFF. DNA of the CDR3: TGTGCCAGTAGCGGGAGGGCCGGGGAGCTGTTTTTT.

This chain links TRBV28 with TRBJ1-2; D might be TRBD1 (5 bases). Germline V gene data show CDR1 as MDHEN and CDR2 as SYDVKM. Trimming removed 6 bases from V and 7 bases from J, with 18 bases in between. This CDR3 has 14 amino acids. The CDR3 nucleotides read TGTGCCAGCAGGCCGGTGGGGCAGGGAAGTGGCTACACCTTC. Encoded protein: CASRPVGQGSGYTF.

This clone was counted between two and nine times. The V and J genes are TRBV19 and TRBJ2-5; 8 nucleotides agree with TRBD2. With V trimmed by 4 bases and J by 0 bases, 7 bases remained unmatched. The germline V gene encodes CDR1 LNHDA and CDR2 SQIVND (reference sequence). The CDR3 sequence is 16 residues long. This chain's CDR3 is CASSKGLARYQETQYF. CDR3 in DNA: TGTGCCAGTAGTAAAGGACTAGCTAGGTACCAAGAGACCCAGTACTTC.

This sequence joins TRBV12-5 and TRBJ1-6; TRBD1 is a possible D gene (6 bases). V was pared by 6 bases and J by 7 bases, with 13 bases between. CDR3 length: 14 amino acids. Germline assignment: CDR1 LGHNT and CDR2 FRNRAP. In nucleotides, the CDR3 is TGTGCTAGTGGCCTGGACAGCCCGAATTCACCCCTCCACTTT. Amino acids: CASGLDSPNSPLHF.

This clone was seen a few times. The chain uses TRBV30 and TRBJ1-6; 9 bases line up with TRBD1. This CDR3 contains 15 residues. Unmatched junction bases numbered 8, after V lost 0 bases and J lost 11 bases. Germline V gene lookup returns CDR1 GTSNPN and CDR2 SVGIG (reference sequence). CDR3: CAWSVQGTGTAPLHF. In DNA, the CDR3 is TGTGCCTGGAGTGTACAGGGGACAGGGACGGCACCCCTCCACTTT.

This clone was recorded once. Here the CDR3 DNA reads TGTGCCAGCAGCTTGAAAAGGGCGGGAGATGGGGGAGATACGCAGTATTTT. Translating it yields CASSLKRAGDGGDTQYF. The chain couples TRBV5-6 to TRBJ2-3, with 7 positions matching TRBD2. This CDR3 has 17 residues. In germline, CDR1 is SGHDT, CDR2 YYEEEE. V was clipped by 1 base and J by 5 bases; unmatched bases: 13.

This clone was counted a few times. The CDR3 region is CASSTGSYEQYF. The CDR3 DNA follows: TGCGCCAGCAGTACAGGGAGCTACGAGCAGTACTTC. The gene calls are TRBV10-2 and TRBJ2-7; tentatively, D is TRBD1 (6 bases). The V gene's germline CDR1 is WSHSY and CDR2 SAAADI. Trimming took 5 bases from V and 3 from J, leaving 8 bases between them. This CDR3 region has 12 residues.

The chain couples TRBV15 to TRBJ2-2, with 10 nucleotides matching TRBD1. The trim removed 5 bases at V and 7 bases at J, leaving 13 bases unmatched. The V gene's germline CDR1 is LNHNV and CDR2 YYDKDF (reference sequence). The CDR3 totals 17 residues. The CDR3 region has the DNA TGTGCCACCAGCTATAGTGGTGGGACAGGGGTCATCGGGGAGCTGTTTTTT. Its translation: CATSYSGGTGVIGELFF. Full variable domain (missing parts from reference TRBV15 and TRBJ2-2): DAMVIQNPRYQVTQFGKPVTLSCSQTLNHNVMYWYQQKSSQAPKLLFHYYDKDFNNEADTPDNFQSRRPNTSFCFLDIRSPGLGDTAMYLCATSYSGGTGVIGELFFGEGSRLTVL.

This clone was seen a single time. The chain links TRBV30 to TRBJ2-6; 11 bases are shared with TRBD1. The V and J ends lost 4 bases and 4 bases, in that order; junction bases with no gene match: 9. CDR3 length: 17 amino acids. The V gene's germline CDR1 is GTSNPN and CDR2 SVGIG (reference sequence). The DNA for the CDR3 is TGTGCCTGGATGTCCGGACAGGGGGCGCTGGGGGCCAACGTCCTGACTTTC. This translates into CAWMSGQGALGANVLTF.

The J gene is TRBJ1-2, the V gene TRBV19, with D maybe TRBD1 (5 bases). CDR3 size: 14 residues. The V gene's germline CDR1 is LNHDA and CDR2 SQIVND (reference sequence). V lost 5 bases to trimming and J lost 4 bases, with 14 bases between them. CDR3 nucleotide sequence: TGTGCCAGTAGTCAATCCGGGGGGATCTATGGCTACACCTTC. This encodes CASSQSGGIYGYTF.

This clone was counted between two and nine times. V gene TRBV19 combines with J gene TRBJ1-5; 10 bases are shared with TRBD1. With 1 base clipped from V and 7 bases from J, the junction kept 1 base outside the gene matches. The CDR3 consists of 14 residues. Germline V gives CDR1 LNHDA, CDR2 SQIVND (reference sequence). DNA of the CDR3: TGTGCCAGTAGTATAGGACAGGGGGCCCAGCCCCAGCATTTT. Amino acid sequence: CASSIGQGAQPQHF.

The V and J genes are TRBV12-3 or TRBV12-4 and TRBJ1-2, with 7 bases aligning to TRBD1. V shed 1 base and J 5 bases; nucleotides not matched to a gene: 1. The CDR3 has 13 amino acids. CDR3 DNA: TGTGCCAGCAGTTTAGAGACAGGGTATGGCTACACCTTC. This codes for CASSLETGYGYTF.

The chain is built from TRBV5-1 and TRBJ2-1, with TRBD1 identical over 12 bases. Trimming cost V 0 bases and J 9 bases; bases outside gene matches: 7. The CDR3 runs to 16 residues. CDR1 is SGHRS and CDR2 is YFSETQ in the germline V gene. The CDR3 DNA reads TGCGCCAGCAGCTTGGGCTCTTTGGGACAGGGGGCTGAGCAGTTCTTC. It specifies CASSLGSLGQGAEQFF.

The rearrangement links TRBV13 to TRBJ1-1; the D gene is possibly TRBD1 (5 bases). Germline V gene sequence: CDR1 PRHDT, CDR2 FYEKMQ (reference sequence). V was cut by 3 bases and J by 2 bases, with 13 bases left in between. This CDR3 has 15 residues. Written as DNA, the CDR3 is TGTGCCAGCAGCTTCGGACAACCAGATAACACTGAAGCTTTCTTT. Protein: CASSFGQPDNTEAFF.

The gene calls are TRBV19 and TRBJ1-2; 7 positions match TRBD1. Germline V lookup: CDR1 LNHDA, CDR2 SQIVND (reference sequence). The CDR3 spans 15 residues. Unmatched junction bases numbered 7, after V lost 3 bases and J lost 3 bases. The DNA for the CDR3 is TGTGCCAGTAGTATTGGGCAGGGGGATCACTATGGCTACACCTTC. The encoded protein is CASSIGQGDHYGYTF.

This clone has a single count. V usage is TRBV7-9 and J usage is TRBJ1-3; a possible D gene is TRBD1 (5 bases). Per the germline V gene, CDR1 is SEHNR and CDR2 is FQNEAQ (reference sequence). The CDR3 loop spans 18 amino acids. V was clipped by 1 base and J by 2 bases, with 18 bases between them. As DNA, the CDR3 is TGTGCCAGCAGCTTAGTACTCGGGCAGGGATTTACTGGAAACACCATATATTTT. Translated: CASSLVLGQGFTGNTIYF.

The chain carries TRBV6-4 and TRBJ2-2; 8 bases align to TRBD2. Trimming removed 4 bases from V and 7 bases from J; junction bases left unmatched: 8. CDR3 length equals 15 residues. The V gene's germline CDR1 is MRHNA and CDR2 SNTAGT. CDR3 sequence reads: CASSARGGTGGELFF. CDR3 coding DNA: TGTGCCAGCAGTGCCCGGGGGGGCACGGGCGGGGAGCTGTTTTTT.

J is TRBJ2-1 and V is TRBV5-1; 11 bases match TRBD2. V gave up 4 bases and J gave up 0 bases; unmatched junction bases: 3. In germline, CDR1 is SGHRS, CDR2 YFSETQ. The CDR3 has 16 residues. The CDR3 reads CASSRTSGGSYNEQFF. The DNA for the CDR3 is TGCGCCAGCAGCCGCACTAGCGGGGGCTCCTACAATGAGCAGTTCTTC.

This rearrangement joins TRBV15 to TRBJ2-1; D is uncertain. Trimming removed 8 bases at V and 12 bases at J, with 5 bases between. Germline CDR1 reads LNHNV; CDR2 reads YYDKDF (reference sequence). The CDR3 is made up of 8 amino acids. The CDR3 sequence: CATSRQFF. The CDR3 coding sequence is TGTGCCACCTCCAGGCAGTTCTTC.

V is TRBV24-1 and J is TRBJ2-1; 9 bases are shared with TRBD2. The CDR3 length is 13 residues. Trimming removed 10 bases from V and 8 bases from J; junction bases left unmatched: 8. Germline assignment: CDR1 KGHDR and CDR2 SFDVKD. CDR3 sequence (DNA): TGTGCCACGGCGGCTAGCGGGAAGGATGAGCAGTTCTTC. Translated, it gives CATAASGKDEQFF.

This chain joins TRBV7-2 and TRBJ2-2; a possible D gene is TRBD1 (5 bases). V was shortened by 5 bases and J by 7 bases, with 14 bases between the two germline ends. The CDR3 extends over 14 amino acids. Germline lookup yields CDR1 SGHTA and CDR2 FQGNSA. The DNA for the CDR3 is TGTGCCAGCAGCCCCCAACAGGTTATCGGGGAGCTGTTTTTT. Translated: CASSPQQVIGELFF.

This clone came up once. The V call is TRBV5-6, the J call TRBJ2-1; 8 bases are shared with TRBD2. The CDR3 loop spans 14 amino acids. CDR1 and CDR2 (germline): SGHDT, YYEEEE. The V and J ends lost 4 bases and 2 bases, in that order; junction bases with no gene match: 2. The chain's CDR3 is CASSPTSAYNEQFF. In DNA, the CDR3 is TGTGCCAGCAGCCCGACTAGCGCCTACAATGAGCAGTTCTTC.

The chain uses TRBV28 and TRBJ2-4; 8 positions agree with TRBD2. The V gene end was trimmed by 5 bases and the J gene end by 3 bases; junction bases not matched to a gene: 6. Germline loops: CDR1 MDHEN, CDR2 SYDVKM. The CDR3 contains 15 residues. CDR3 coding DNA: TGTGCCAGCAGTCCCCCGGGGGGGGGCAAAAACATTCAGTACTTC. This codes for CASSPPGGGKNIQYF.

Regarding this clone: This same CDR3 is encoded by further DNA sequences in the sample. The V and J genes are TRBV27 and TRBJ2-1, with TRBD1 identical over 8 bases. The CDR3 loop spans 14 amino acids. Trimming took 5 bases from V and 4 from J; bases not matched to a gene: 4. Germline V gene sequence: CDR1 MNHEY, CDR2 SMNVEV (reference sequence). CDR3 loop: CASSLGQAYNEQFF. CDR3 bases: TGTGCCAGCAGTCTGGGACAGGCATACAATGAGCAGTTCTTC.

The chain carries TRBV24-1 and TRBJ1-2, with D possibly matching TRBD1 (5 bases). Germline V gene data show CDR1 as KGHDR and CDR2 as SFDVKD. Trimming took 2 bases from V and 13 from J, leaving 22 bases between them. This CDR3 spans 15 amino acids. The CDR3 bases are TGTGCCACCAGTGATTCCCACAACCCTACGGGGGTCAGCACCTTC. Protein: CATSDSHNPTGVSTF.

V usage is TRBV25-1 and J usage is TRBJ2-7; the match to TRBD2 covers 13 bases. Germline CDR1 is MGHDK and CDR2 is SYGVNS. The CDR3 extends over 16 amino acids. With 2 bases clipped from V and 2 bases from J, the junction kept 3 bases outside the gene matches. The chain's CDR3 is CASSEPGLAGAYEQYF. CDR3 nucleotides: TGTGCCAGCAGTGAACCAGGACTAGCGGGGGCCTACGAGCAGTACTTC.

V and J are TRBV6-2 or TRBV6-3 and TRBJ1-5; D may be TRBD1 (5 bases). The germline V and J ends were trimmed by 2 bases and 2 bases, with 10 bases remaining between them. The CDR3 sequence is 15 residues long. Looked up from germline, CDR1 is MNHEY and CDR2 is SVGEGT. In DNA form, the CDR3 reads TGTGCCAGCAGTTACACCAGGGCGGGCAATCAGCCCCAGCATTTT. Translating gives CASSYTRAGNQPQHF.

This chain links TRBV12-5 with TRBJ1-1; 10 nucleotides match TRBD1. V was clipped by 6 bases and J by 7 bases; unmatched bases: 14. The germline V gene has CDR1 LGHNT and CDR2 FRNRAP. CDR3 length: 16 amino acids. The CDR3 loop is CASGPGTGAAQNEAFF. CDR3 DNA sequence: TGTGCTAGTGGCCCCGGGACAGGGGCCGCACAAAATGAAGCTTTCTTT.

This clone has only one observation. The chain joins TRBV6-5 to TRBJ1-3; D may be TRBD1 (6 bases). CDR3 length: 14 amino acids. V shed 4 bases and J shed 10 bases, with 17 bases lying between them. Germline CDR1 and CDR2: MNHEY and SVGAGI. The CDR3 region is CASSWGSKTGTIYF. CDR3 nucleotides: TGTGCCAGCAGTTGGGGATCCAAGACAGGAACCATATATTTT.